These 14 T cell receptor beta chains were all obtained from the same sample, sequenced in a study of blood T cells in healthy people across ages (dated by TCRdb to between 2014 and 2017). The library was obtained by 5' RACE. The run used an Illumina HiSeq 2500. A second PCR of about 6 to 11 cycles was performed with a sample-barcoded 5' primer and a J-beta primer mix. The raw public data were reprocessed by TCRdb itself: fastp quality trimming at Q25, MiXCR clonotype calling, in-frame beta chains only. Identical CDR3 proteins give one entry, which carries the most common genes and DNA. For this sample the table gives around 500,000 distinct CDR3 sequences, of which around a quarter were detected only once. Under 4.5% of the sample goes to the ten largest clones. The same data also contributed to another study, on T cells of mothers and their children.

Sequenced input: blood. These receptor sequences come from a boy younger than 10 in good health.

The chain couples TRBV6-5 to TRBJ1-1; no firm D call. The length of the CDR3 is 13 residues. The V gene's germline CDR1 is MNHEY and CDR2 SVGAGI. V was cut by 2 bases and J by 4 bases, with 8 bases left in between. This CDR3 reads CASSYGPVTEAFF. In DNA, the CDR3 is TGTGCCAGCAGTTACGGACCGGTCACTGAAGCTTTCTTT.

The chain joins TRBV20-1 to TRBJ1-1; the match to TRBD1 covers 7 bases. CDR1 is DFQATT, CDR2 SNEGSKA, per germline (reference sequence). V trimming: 3 bases; J trimming: 3 bases; junction bases outside the gene matches: 13. The CDR3 extends over 16 amino acids. CDR3 loop: CSASRTGTPLYTEAFF. The CDR3 region has the DNA TGCAGTGCTAGTCGGACAGGAACACCCTTGTACACTGAAGCTTTCTTT.

The chain couples TRBV9 to TRBJ1-6, with D tentatively TRBD1 (5 bases). The CDR3 has 14 residues. Trimming pared 1 base from V and 11 bases from J, leaving 13 bases between. Germline V CDR1 and CDR2: SGDLS, YYNGEE. The CDR3 protein is CASSVSRTSTPLHF. The CDR3 DNA reads as TGTGCCAGCAGCGTAAGCCGGACATCCACACCCCTCCACTTT.

The V gene is TRBV20-1, the J gene TRBJ2-5; the match to TRBD1 covers 8 bases. The trim removed 4 bases at V and 5 bases at J, leaving 6 bases unmatched. The CDR3 loop spans 13 amino acids. Looked up from germline, CDR1 is DFQATT and CDR2 is SNEGSKA (reference sequence). The CDR3 loop is CSATPGQVETQYF. The DNA for the CDR3 is TGCAGTGCTACACCGGGACAGGTTGAGACCCAGTACTTC.

The chain has TRBV7-8 and TRBJ2-7; D is perhaps TRBD1 (6 bases). The DNA matches TRBJ2-5 better at its end, which makes the J call doubtful. Germline V CDR1 and CDR2: SGHVS, FQNEAQ. The length of the CDR3 is 14 residues. CDR3 sequence (DNA): TGTGCCAGCAGCCATGAAGGGGGCCAAGAGACCCAGTACTTC. Translation gives CASSHEGGQETQYF.

This clonotype showed up just a few times. The chain recombines TRBV18 with TRBJ2-7; D may be TRBD1 or TRBD2 (5 bases each). Germline V CDR1 and CDR2: KGHSH, LQKENI. The ends were cut back, 4 bases at V and 2 bases at J, with 18 bases in the middle. CDR3 length: 16 residues. The CDR3 spells CASSQYRDRIPYEQYF. The CDR3 DNA is TGTGCCAGCTCACAATACCGGGACCGCATCCCCTACGAGCAGTACTTC. The full variable domain, in which reference TRBV18 and TRBJ2-7 provide the parts outside the CDR3, is NAGVMQNPRHLVRRRGQEARLRCSPMKGHSHVYWYRQLPEEGLKFMVYLQKENIIDESGMPKERFSAEFPKEGPSILRIQQVVRGDSAAYFCASSQYRDRIPYEQYFGPGTRLTVT.

This clonotype was observed once. Here the CDR3 DNA reads TGCAGTGCTAGAGAGGTGGAAATCGCAGATACGCAGTATTTT. This encodes CSAREVEIADTQYF. The chain recombines TRBV20-1 with TRBJ2-3; the D is unclear. Trimming shortened V by 0 bases and J by 4 bases, and 11 bases separated the two germline ends. Germline CDR1 DFQATT, CDR2 SNEGSKA (reference sequence). This CDR3 is built from 14 residues.

This clonotype was observed a handful of times. The chain has TRBV11-2 and TRBJ2-2; D might be TRBD1 or TRBD2, each matching 6 bases. This CDR3 contains 17 residues. The ends were cut back, 1 base at V and 0 bases at J, with 12 bases in the middle. Germline loops: CDR1 SGHAT, CDR2 FQNNGV. CDR3 in DNA: TGTGCCAGCAGCTTAGCCCCCGGGGGCCCGAACACCGGGGAGCTGTTTTTT. This codes for CASSLAPGGPNTGELFF.

In this sample, this clonotype turned up a few times. V gene TRBV2 combines with J gene TRBJ1-2; 10 bases align to TRBD1. CDR3 length: 16 residues. The ends lost 3 bases at V and 5 bases at J; junction bases unmatched: 9. CDR1 is SNHLY, CDR2 FYNNEI, per germline. CDR3 sequence: CASSDLWGQGIYGYTF. DNA for the CDR3: TGTGCCAGCAGTGATTTATGGGGACAGGGGATATATGGCTACACCTTC. The complete variable domain, with remaining parts taken from reference TRBV2 and TRBJ1-2, reads EPEVTQTPSHQVTQMGQEVILRCVPISNHLYFYWYRQILGQKVEFLVSFYNNEISEKSEIFDDQFSVERPDGSNFTLKIRSTKLEDSAMYFCASSDLWGQGIYGYTFGSGTRLTVV.

This clonotype has more than one count but fewer than ten. The rearrangement uses TRBV7-2 and TRBJ1-3; 8 bases agree with TRBD1. Germline loops: CDR1 SGHTA, CDR2 FQGNSA. The CDR3 is 15 residues long. V shed 5 bases, J shed 0 bases, and the junction held 3 bases outside the gene matches. The CDR3 DNA follows: TGTGCCAGCAGCCAAGGACAGGGCTCTGGAAACACCATATATTTT. This codes for CASSQGQGSGNTIYF.

The chain joins TRBV7-9 to TRBJ1-4, with D perhaps TRBD1 (5 bases). Germline lookup yields CDR1 SEHNR and CDR2 FQNEAQ (reference sequence). CDR3 length equals 16 residues. Trimming pared 3 bases from V and 4 bases from J, leaving 15 bases between. The CDR3 nucleotides are TGTGCCAGCAGCTTGGCCCCCGACAGCAGTAATGAAAAACTGTTTTTT. Encoded protein: CASSLAPDSSNEKLFF.

This clonotype was picked up a small number of times. In DNA, the CDR3 is TGTGCCAGCAGCTCCCTGAGGGGATACACTGAAGCTTTCTTT. It is translated as CASSSLRGYTEAFF. This chain connects TRBV14 to TRBJ1-1, with D possibly TRBD1 on 5 matching bases. V was cut by 5 bases and J by 3 bases, with 13 bases left in between. The CDR3 runs 14 residues. Germline V gives CDR1 SGHDN, CDR2 FVKESK.

The chain employs TRBV3-1 and TRBJ1-2; D call uncertain. CDR3 length equals 13 residues. CDR1 LGHDT and CDR2 YNNKEL come from the germline V gene (reference sequence). Trimming took off 2 bases at V and 6 bases at J, with 10 bases between the two ends. CDR3 sequence (DNA): TGTGCCAGCAGCCAAATGGTGGTGAATGGCTACACCTTC. Protein sequence: CASSQMVVNGYTF. The whole variable domain, remainder taken from reference TRBV3-1 and TRBJ1-2, is DTAVSQTPKYLVTQMGNDKSIKCEQNLGHDTMYWYKQDSKKFLKIMFSYNNKELIINETVPNRFSPKSPDKAHLNLHINSLELGDSAVYFCASSQMVVNGYTFGSGTRLTVV.

Ten or more counts support this clonotype. As DNA, the CDR3 is TGCAGCGTCGGGGTCGGGGAGACCCAGTACTTC. As protein: CSVGVGETQYF. The chain joins TRBV29-1 to TRBJ2-5; a weak D match, TRBD2 (5 bases). CDR1 is SQVTM, CDR2 ANQGSEA, per germline. This CDR3 is 11 amino acids long. V was cut by 6 bases and J by 5 bases, with 10 bases left in between.